The rows below give T cell receptor beta chains drawn from one sample of a study of early T cells in non-severe SARS-CoV-2 infection. TCRdb independently ran MiXCR on the 5' RACE reads; one entry per CDR3 protein. The table records over 60,000 distinct CDR3 sequences, around 13% of them present only once. The material sequenced was whole blood. All receptors derive from an adult who was a healthcare worker with PCR-confirmed SARS-CoV-2 infection or an uninfected control (not recorded which). Both conserved end residues are part of each CDR3. Each record gives: CDR3 DNA, CDR3 protein, D gene, J gene, clone size, V gene. D genes are given only for firm matches. Clone size is given for some rows only: seen once, a few or many times, or a class if the clone is expanded.

cdr3_nt: TGTGCCAGCAGCTTAGTCACCGGACAGGTCTACGAGCAGTACTTC
cdr3_aa: CASSLVTGQVYEQYF
d_call: TRBD1
j_call: TRBJ2-7
clone_size: few
v_call: TRBV7-9

cdr3_nt: TGTGCCTGGAGTGTACATGGGGGGAAAGGTTATGGCTACACCTTC
cdr3_aa: CAWSVHGGKGYGYTF
d_call: NA
j_call: TRBJ1-2
clone_size: few
v_call: TRBV30

cdr3_nt: TGTGCCAGTAGTATACGGCGGAATAATGAAAAACTGTTTTTT
cdr3_aa: CASSIRRNNEKLFF
d_call: NA
j_call: TRBJ1-4
clone_size: few
v_call: TRBV19

cdr3_nt: TGTGCCAGCAGCGTGTCAGGATTTTCACCCCTCCACTTT
cdr3_aa: CASSVSGFSPLHF
d_call: NA
j_call: TRBJ1-6
clone_size: NA
v_call: TRBV9

cdr3_nt: TGTGCCAGCAGCTTGGGGTCAGCTCAAGAGACCCAGTACTTC
cdr3_aa: CASSLGSAQETQYF
d_call: NA
j_call: TRBJ2-5
clone_size: few
v_call: TRBV5-4

cdr3_nt: TGTGCCAGCAGCTCCTCTTGGGAGCAGTACTTC
cdr3_aa: CASSSSWEQYF
d_call: NA
j_call: TRBJ2-7
clone_size: NA
v_call: TRBV11-2

cdr3_nt: TGCGCCAGCAGCTGGACTAGCGGGGGGGCGGATACGCAGTATTTT
cdr3_aa: CASSWTSGGADTQYF
d_call: TRBD2
j_call: TRBJ2-3
clone_size: NA
v_call: TRBV5-1

cdr3_nt: TGTGCCAGCAGCTTCGCTTTGGACAATGAGCAGTTCTTC
cdr3_aa: CASSFALDNEQFF
d_call: NA
j_call: TRBJ2-1
clone_size: few
v_call: TRBV7-3

cdr3_nt: TGTGCCAGCAGCCCCCGTCAGGAGGACATACAGCCCCAGCATTTT
cdr3_aa: CASSPRQEDIQPQHF
d_call: NA
j_call: TRBJ1-5
clone_size: few
v_call: TRBV3-1

cdr3_nt: TGTGCCAGCTCACCACCGCGGGAACACGAGCAGTACTTC
cdr3_aa: CASSPPREHEQYF
d_call: NA
j_call: TRBJ2-7
clone_size: many
v_call: TRBV18

cdr3_nt: TGTGCCAGCAGCCTGGGGGGGCACCCCAATGAGCAGTTCTTC
cdr3_aa: CASSLGGHPNEQFF
d_call: NA
j_call: TRBJ2-1
clone_size: few
v_call: TRBV11-3

cdr3_nt: TGTGCCAGCAGTGAAAACTTAGGGAACACCGGGGAGCTGTTTTTT
cdr3_aa: CASSENLGNTGELFF
d_call: NA
j_call: TRBJ2-2
clone_size: few
v_call: TRBV2

cdr3_nt: TGCGCCAGCACAGGGACAGGGAGCTCCTACGAGCAGTACTTC
cdr3_aa: CASTGTGSSYEQYF
d_call: TRBD1
j_call: TRBJ2-7
clone_size: NA
v_call: TRBV5-1

cdr3_nt: TGTGCCAGTAGTACCCTGGGAACCTACTATGGCTACACCTTC
cdr3_aa: CASSTLGTYYGYTF
d_call: NA
j_call: TRBJ1-2
clone_size: NA
v_call: TRBV19

cdr3_nt: TGTGCCAGCAGTTTATTGGGCGGCCAAGAGACCCAGTACTTC
cdr3_aa: CASSLLGGQETQYF
d_call: NA
j_call: TRBJ2-5
clone_size: many
v_call: TRBV28

cdr3_nt: TGTGCCAGCAGCTTAAGGGGACTAGCGGGGCTAGAGACCCAGTACTTC
cdr3_aa: CASSLRGLAGLETQYF
d_call: TRBD2
j_call: TRBJ2-5
clone_size: many
v_call: TRBV7-2

cdr3_nt: TGTGCCAGCAGCCAGACTAGCGGGGGGATTAGTGAGCAGTTCTTC
cdr3_aa: CASSQTSGGISEQFF
d_call: TRBD2
j_call: TRBJ2-1
clone_size: many
v_call: TRBV7-2

cdr3_nt: TGTGCCAGCAGCCAAGCCCAGGGTACGCAGTATTTT
cdr3_aa: CASSQAQGTQYF
d_call: NA
j_call: TRBJ2-3
clone_size: few
v_call: TRBV3-1

cdr3_nt: TGCGCCAGCAGCTTGGCCCACCAGGCAACTAATGAAAAACTGTTTTTT
cdr3_aa: CASSLAHQATNEKLFF
d_call: NA
j_call: TRBJ1-4
clone_size: NA
v_call: TRBV5-1

cdr3_nt: TGTGCTAGTGGCCCGGGACAGGGGGCCCAAGAGACCCAGTACTTC
cdr3_aa: CASGPGQGAQETQYF
d_call: TRBD1
j_call: TRBJ2-5
clone_size: many
v_call: TRBV12-5

cdr3_nt: TGTGCCAGCAGCCAAGTTTCCTACTACGAGCAGTACTTC
cdr3_aa: CASSQVSYYEQYF
d_call: NA
j_call: TRBJ2-7
clone_size: few
v_call: TRBV3-1

cdr3_nt: TGTGCCATCAGTGAGTCGCGGGTAGGACTGTTTTTT
cdr3_aa: CAISESRVGLFF
d_call: NA
j_call: TRBJ1-4
clone_size: many
v_call: TRBV10-3

cdr3_nt: TGCGCCAGCAGCCAAGACCCTGGGGGCAGGGGAAATGAAAAACTGTTTTTT
cdr3_aa: CASSQDPGGRGNEKLFF
d_call: NA
j_call: TRBJ1-4
clone_size: few
v_call: TRBV4-3

cdr3_nt: TGCGCCAGCAGGTTGGGACTAGCGGGGAGCACAGATACGCAGTATTTT
cdr3_aa: CASRLGLAGSTDTQYF
d_call: TRBD2
j_call: TRBJ2-3
clone_size: many
v_call: TRBV4-1

cdr3_nt: TGTGCCAGCAGGGGGAGAGCAGGGGGACAAGAGACCCAGTACTTC
cdr3_aa: CASRGRAGGQETQYF
d_call: TRBD1
j_call: TRBJ2-5
clone_size: few
v_call: TRBV6-1

cdr3_nt: TGCGCCAGCAGCTCGGCAGGCTTCTCCTACGAGCAGTACTTC
cdr3_aa: CASSSAGFSYEQYF
d_call: NA
j_call: TRBJ2-7
clone_size: NA
v_call: TRBV5-1

cdr3_nt: TGTGCCAGCAGCTCAGGAAGGACAGATACGCAGTATTTT
cdr3_aa: CASSSGRTDTQYF
d_call: NA
j_call: TRBJ2-3
clone_size: NA
v_call: TRBV7-2

cdr3_nt: TGTGCCAGCAGCTTAAGCGGGGGCACAGATACGCAGTATTTT
cdr3_aa: CASSLSGGTDTQYF
d_call: TRBD2
j_call: TRBJ2-3
clone_size: many
v_call: TRBV7-2

cdr3_nt: TGTGCCAGCAGTGAAGCATTAGGACCCGCAGATGGGCAGTTCTTC
cdr3_aa: CASSEALGPADGQFF
d_call: NA
j_call: TRBJ2-1
clone_size: many
v_call: TRBV6-1

cdr3_nt: TGTGCCATCAGAAACGCCCGGGACCCCTATGGCTACACCTTC
cdr3_aa: CAIRNARDPYGYTF
d_call: NA
j_call: TRBJ1-2
clone_size: few
v_call: TRBV10-3

cdr3_nt: TGCAGCGTTGAGCGCCCCGACAGCGAAGGTTACGAGCAGTACTTC
cdr3_aa: CSVERPDSEGYEQYF
d_call: NA
j_call: TRBJ2-7
clone_size: few
v_call: TRBV29-1

cdr3_nt: TGTGCCAGTATCCCGCGGCAGGGACGAGTCTCGGTGTATGGCTACACCTTC
cdr3_aa: CASIPRQGRVSVYGYTF
d_call: NA
j_call: TRBJ1-2
clone_size: NA
v_call: TRBV19

cdr3_nt: TGCAGTGCTAGGTCTACAGGGGGCATTACAGATACGCAGTATTTT
cdr3_aa: CSARSTGGITDTQYF
d_call: TRBD1
j_call: TRBJ2-3
clone_size: NA
v_call: TRBV20-1

cdr3_nt: TGTGCCAGCTTTTCGGGGCCGCACACAGGGGAAAAACTGTTTTTT
cdr3_aa: CASFSGPHTGEKLFF
d_call: NA
j_call: TRBJ1-4
clone_size: few
v_call: TRBV11-2

cdr3_nt: TGTGCCAGCACCGCCGGGACAGGGGATCGAGATACGCAGTATTTT
cdr3_aa: CASTAGTGDRDTQYF
d_call: TRBD1
j_call: TRBJ2-3
clone_size: few
v_call: TRBV9

cdr3_nt: TGTGCCAGCAGCTCCGGGACAGGGGGCTTCTGGGAGCAGTACTTC
cdr3_aa: CASSSGTGGFWEQYF
d_call: TRBD1
j_call: TRBJ2-7
clone_size: NA
v_call: TRBV7-9

cdr3_nt: TGTGCCAGCAGCTCTCATACCAACACCGGGGAGCTGTTTTTT
cdr3_aa: CASSSHTNTGELFF
d_call: NA
j_call: TRBJ2-2
clone_size: medium-sized
v_call: TRBV7-6

cdr3_nt: TGTGCCAGCTCACCACCGGGGCAGATAGGCCAAGGCTACACCTTC
cdr3_aa: CASSPPGQIGQGYTF
d_call: NA
j_call: TRBJ1-2
clone_size: once
v_call: TRBV18

cdr3_nt: TGTGCCAGCAGTCGGGGGGGCGGGAGGAGCTCCTACGAGCAGTACTTC
cdr3_aa: CASSRGGGRSSYEQYF
d_call: TRBD2
j_call: TRBJ2-7
clone_size: NA
v_call: TRBV27

cdr3_nt: TGTGCCAGCAGCAACCGGGACAGGGTGGGTTCCACTGAAGCTTTCTTT
cdr3_aa: CASSNRDRVGSTEAFF
d_call: TRBD1
j_call: TRBJ1-1
clone_size: few
v_call: TRBV5-4

cdr3_nt: TGCAGTGCTAGGGACCTTCCCCCTGAAGCTTTCTTT
cdr3_aa: CSARDLPPEAFF
d_call: NA
j_call: TRBJ1-1
clone_size: few
v_call: TRBV20-1

cdr3_nt: TGCGCCAGCAGAAGGGGGGGCGCGGCAGATACGCAGTATTTT
cdr3_aa: CASRRGGAADTQYF
d_call: NA
j_call: TRBJ2-3
clone_size: NA
v_call: TRBV5-1

cdr3_nt: TGTGCCAGTACCCCTATTGGGAGCACCGGGGAGCTGTTTTTT
cdr3_aa: CASTPIGSTGELFF
d_call: NA
j_call: TRBJ2-2
clone_size: few
v_call: TRBV19